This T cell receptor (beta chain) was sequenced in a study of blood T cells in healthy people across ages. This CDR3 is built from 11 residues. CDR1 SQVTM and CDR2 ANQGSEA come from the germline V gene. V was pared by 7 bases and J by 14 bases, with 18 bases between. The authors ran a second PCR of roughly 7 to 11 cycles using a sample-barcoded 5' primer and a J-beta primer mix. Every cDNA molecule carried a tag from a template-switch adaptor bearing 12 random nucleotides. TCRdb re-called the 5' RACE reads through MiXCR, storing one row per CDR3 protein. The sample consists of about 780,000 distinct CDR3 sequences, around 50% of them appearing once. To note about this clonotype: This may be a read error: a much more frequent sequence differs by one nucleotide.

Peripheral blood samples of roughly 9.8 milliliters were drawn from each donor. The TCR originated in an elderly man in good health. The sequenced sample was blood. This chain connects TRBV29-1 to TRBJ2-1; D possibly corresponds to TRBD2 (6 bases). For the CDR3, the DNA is TGCAGCGGTGGAATGTGGGACTGGGAGTTCTTC. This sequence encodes CSGGMWDWEFF.